This T cell receptor (beta chain) emerged from a study of metastatic and nonmetastatic thyroid tumors. No patient received treatment before thyroid surgery. By its share, this clone is medium-sized. Antigen unknown. One junction end disagrees with the germline gene, perhaps due to a read error. There are 15 residues in the CDR3. CDR1 is SGHRS, CDR2 YFSETQ, per germline. With MiXCR, TCRdb called clones anew from the PCR reads. The sample shows 30,000 or so clones, approximately 8% of them seen only once. General study findings and limits: According to reports, the diversity of TCR beta was significantly higher in malignant thyroid tumors than in benign nodules, and this held in both blood and tumor samples.

V is TRBV5-1 and J is TRBJ2-1; TRBD2 aligns across 10 bases. The sequenced material came from blood. This TCR was sampled from a female donor with papillary thyroid cancer or a benign thyroid nodule (not recorded which). Some clones in this sample may be carry-over from other donors' samples. CDR3 loop: CASSDPGLALTGLVF. The CDR3 DNA follows: TGCGCCAGCAGCGATCCGGGACTAGCGCTTACTGGGTTAGTCTTC.